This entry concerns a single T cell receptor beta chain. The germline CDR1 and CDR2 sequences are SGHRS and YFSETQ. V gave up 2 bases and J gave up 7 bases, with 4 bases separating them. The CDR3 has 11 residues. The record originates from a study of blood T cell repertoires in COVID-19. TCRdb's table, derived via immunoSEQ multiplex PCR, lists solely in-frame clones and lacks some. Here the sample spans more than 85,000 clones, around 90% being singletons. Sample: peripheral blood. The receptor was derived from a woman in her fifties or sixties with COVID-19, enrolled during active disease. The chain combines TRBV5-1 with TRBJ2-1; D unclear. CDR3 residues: CASSLQNEQFF. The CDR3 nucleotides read TGCGCCAGCAGCTTACAAAATGAGCAGTTCTTC.